The 27 T cell receptor beta chains listed next were all sequenced from one sample in a study of early T cells in non-severe SARS-CoV-2 infection. TCRdb passed the 5' RACE reads through MiXCR, listing each CDR3 protein once. The sample holds tens of thousands of distinct CDR3 sequences, 3% to 4.5% seen once. Sequenced sample: whole blood. These TCRs come from an adult who was a healthcare worker with PCR-confirmed SARS-CoV-2 infection or an uninfected control (not recorded which).

This clonotype came up a few times. The J gene is TRBJ2-1, the V gene TRBV29-1, with D unclear. V was shortened by 4 bases and J by 8 bases, with 9 bases between the two germline ends. CDR1 and CDR2 from the germline V gene are SQVTM and ANQGSEA. The CDR3 loop spans 11 amino acids. The CDR3 region has the DNA TGCAGCGTTGCGGTTACTGATGAGCAGTTCTTC. Translated: CSVAVTDEQFF.

CDR3 amino acids: CASSETRNTGELFF. CDR3 nucleotide sequence: TGTGCCAGCAGTGAGACTAGGAACACCGGGGAGCTGTTTTTT. The rearrangement joins TRBV2 to TRBJ2-2; possibly TRBD2 for D (6 bases). Trimming shortened V by 3 bases and J by 1 base, and 6 bases separated the two germline ends. Germline V lookup: CDR1 SNHLY, CDR2 FYNNEI. This CDR3 region has 14 residues.

The sample holds a few counts of this clonotype. The J gene is TRBJ2-7, the V gene TRBV6-5; 10 bases match TRBD1. J was trimmed by 4 bases and V by 1 base; bases with no gene match: 13. CDR1 and CDR2 (germline): MNHEY, SVGAGI. This CDR3 comprises 18 residues. CDR3 amino acids: CASSYLLPGQGPHYEQYF. The CDR3 nucleotides are TGTGCCAGCAGTTACTTACTGCCGGGACAGGGGCCCCATTACGAGCAGTACTTC.

At least ten counts were recorded for this clonotype. V gene TRBV28 combines with J gene TRBJ2-2, with 9 bases fitting TRBD1. The CDR3 loop spans 16 amino acids. V lost 4 bases, J lost 4 bases, and 7 bases stayed unmatched. Germline V gives CDR1 MDHEN, CDR2 SYDVKM. CDR3 DNA sequence: TGTGCCAGCAGTTCCGGGGACAGGGTAGTCACCGGGGAGCTGTTTTTT. Amino acid sequence: CASSSGDRVVTGELFF.

This clonotype was found many times. CDR3 in amino acids: CASSFDRAPNSGNTIYF. As DNA, the CDR3 is TGTGCCAGCAGTTTCGACAGGGCTCCAAACTCTGGAAACACCATATATTTT. The chain links TRBV27 to TRBJ1-3; TRBD1 matches 7 bases. This CDR3 comprises 17 residues. Trimming removed 3 bases from V and 0 bases from J; junction bases left unmatched: 8. CDR1 and CDR2 from the germline V gene are MNHEY and SMNVEV (reference sequence).

The chain is built from TRBV18 and TRBJ1-1, with D tentatively TRBD1 (6 bases). This CDR3 has 15 residues. Germline V lookup: CDR1 KGHSH, CDR2 LQKENI. V shed 1 base and J shed 1 base, with 10 bases lying between them. As DNA, the CDR3 is TGTGCCAGCTCACCACTAGGGGGATCGAACACTGAAGCTTTCTTT. Translating it yields CASSPLGGSNTEAFF.

This clonotype was picked up many times. The chain carries TRBV18 and TRBJ1-6; 9 bases map to TRBD1. The V gene's germline CDR1 is KGHSH and CDR2 LQKENI. CDR3 size: 15 residues. J was trimmed by 7 bases and V by 2 bases; bases with no gene match: 3. The CDR3 region has the DNA TGTGCCAGCTCACCAGGGACAGGGCGAAATTCACCCCTCCACTTT. This gives the protein CASSPGTGRNSPLHF.

This clonotype was seen at least ten times. V is TRBV12-3 or TRBV12-4 and J is TRBJ1-5, with D unresolved. Trimming cost V 4 bases and J 0 bases, with 16 bases left between them. The CDR3 length is 17 residues. DNA of the CDR3: TGTGCCAGCAGTTCAGAGACAACAGAATCTAGCAATCAGCCCCAGCATTTT. Its translation: CASSSETTESSNQPQHF.

This clonotype was recorded at least ten times. V is TRBV6-1 and J is TRBJ1-5; D not certain. CDR1 is MNHNS, CDR2 SASEGT, per germline. The CDR3 has 14 residues. V dropped 2 bases and J dropped 9 bases, with 14 bases sitting between them. The DNA for the CDR3 is TGTGCCAGCAGTGAATTCGGAGCCCGATCGCCCCAGCATTTT. Its protein is CASSEFGARSPQHF.

This clonotype was counted ten times or more. The chain has TRBV3-1 and TRBJ2-2, with 8 bases aligning to TRBD1. Germline CDR1 is LGHDT and CDR2 is YNNKEL (reference sequence). The CDR3 consists of 16 residues. The trim removed 6 bases at V and 5 bases at J, leaving 11 bases unmatched. Here the CDR3 reads CASRAAGQGATGELFF. The CDR3 nucleotides read TGTGCCAGCAGGGCGGCGGGCCAGGGGGCGACCGGGGAGCTGTTTTTT.

This clonotype was observed many times. The chain recombines TRBV5-5 with TRBJ2-1; either TRBD1 or TRBD2 may supply D (5 bases each). Trimming left V 6 bases short and J 0 bases short, with 16 bases between. CDR3 length: 16 residues. In germline, CDR1 is SGHKS, CDR2 YYEKEE (reference sequence). The CDR3: CASNVGTASSYNEQFF. Here the CDR3 DNA reads TGTGCCAGCAACGTGGGGACGGCTAGCTCCTACAATGAGCAGTTCTTC.

V is TRBV10-3 and J is TRBJ2-3; 9 bases map to TRBD1. V lost 4 bases and J lost 2; bases outside the gene matches: 4. The V gene's germline CDR1 is ENHRY and CDR2 SYGVKD. The CDR3 is 15 amino acids. The CDR3 here is CAISGGQGITDTQYF. The CDR3 DNA follows: TGTGCCATCAGTGGGGGACAGGGAATCACAGATACGCAGTATTTT.

In its sample, this clonotype was seen many times. The genes are TRBV28 and TRBJ1-3; 7 nucleotides match TRBD1. This CDR3 comprises 16 residues. In germline, CDR1 is MDHEN, CDR2 SYDVKM. Trimming at V came to 5 bases and at J to 0 bases, leaving 7 bases not matched to a gene. CDR3 nucleotide sequence: TGTGCCAGCAGTGTCTCAGGGGGAGTCTCTGGAAACACCATATATTTT. This translates into CASSVSGGVSGNTIYF. The whole variable domain, remainder taken from reference TRBV28 and TRBJ1-3, is DVKVTQSSRYLVKRTGEKVFLECVQDMDHENMFWYRQDPGLGLRLIYFSYDVKMKEKGDIPEGYSVSREKKERFSLILESASTNQTSMYLCASSVSGGVSGNTIYFGEGSWLTVV.

This clonotype came up many times. The chain's CDR3 is CSASVQETQYF. In nucleotides, the CDR3 is TGCAGTGCTAGCGTCCAAGAGACCCAGTACTTC. J is TRBJ2-5 and V is TRBV20-1; D unclear. V lost 3 bases and J 1 base, leaving 3 bases between the germline ends. The CDR3 is made up of 11 amino acids. Germline CDR1 DFQATT, CDR2 SNEGSKA (reference sequence).

This clonotype was recorded at least ten times. This chain uses TRBV19 with TRBJ2-2; TRBD2 matches 9 bases. CDR1 is LNHDA, CDR2 SQIVND, per germline (reference sequence). The junction had 9 bases not matched to a gene; V was cut back by 0 bases and J by 4 bases. The CDR3 runs 18 residues. The CDR3 protein is CASSIDLVSGSLTGELFF. DNA for the CDR3: TGTGCCAGTAGTATAGATCTTGTTAGCGGGAGTCTCACCGGGGAGCTGTTTTTT.

The V call is TRBV6-2 or TRBV6-3, the J call TRBJ2-3, with D possibly TRBD1 on 6 matching bases. V was pared by 6 bases and J by 0 bases, with 13 bases between. The CDR3 spans 15 residues. Germline loops: CDR1 MNHEY, CDR2 SVGEGT. DNA of the CDR3: TGTGCCAGCAGCAGGGACATCTCTAGCACAGATACGCAGTATTTT. Translating gives CASSRDISSTDTQYF.

This clonotype appeared many times. Here the CDR3 reads CASSLEKGEQYF. Here the CDR3 DNA reads TGTGCCAGCAGCCTTGAAAAGGGCGAGCAGTACTTC. The rearrangement links TRBV7-3 to TRBJ2-7; D remains unclear. The CDR3 runs to 12 residues. V shed 5 bases and J shed 6 bases, with 11 bases lying between them. Germline V lookup: CDR1 SGHTA, CDR2 FQGTGA.

This clonotype has ten or more counts. This sequence joins TRBV27 and TRBJ2-7; D unresolved. The germline V gene has CDR1 MNHEY and CDR2 SMNVEV (reference sequence). The V and J ends lost 10 bases and 0 bases respectively, with 16 bases between them. This CDR3 has 14 amino acids. CDR3 nucleotide sequence: TGTGCCACAGCTTACGGATTTGGCTCCTACGAGCAGTACTTC. Amino acid sequence: CATAYGFGSYEQYF.

This clonotype was observed at least ten times. The gene calls are TRBV20-1 and TRBJ1-1, with D perhaps TRBD1 (6 bases). This CDR3 is built from 13 residues. Trimming stripped 4 bases from V and 5 bases from J, with 14 bases between. In germline, CDR1 is DFQATT, CDR2 SNEGSKA (reference sequence). The CDR3 region has the DNA TGCAGTGCTAAACAGGGATCTGAGACTGAAGCTTTCTTT. This encodes CSAKQGSETEAFF.

This clonotype was seen ten or more times. The chain links TRBV20-1 to TRBJ2-7; 12 bases match TRBD1. This CDR3 spans 16 amino acids. Unmatched junction bases numbered 10, after V lost 3 bases and J lost 4 bases. Germline loops: CDR1 DFQATT, CDR2 SNEGSKA (reference sequence). CDR3 sequence (DNA): TGCAGTGCTAGTAGGGGGGACAGGGGGCGCGCGTACGAGCAGTACTTC. Amino acids: CSASRGDRGRAYEQYF.

This clonotype was seen more than once but under ten times. This chain's CDR3 is CASSLGNFGSGILGIPPGELFF. DNA for the CDR3: TGTGCCAGCAGTCTTGGGAATTTTGGTAGCGGGATACTGGGGATTCCCCCCGGGGAGCTGTTTTTT. This chain joins TRBV12-3 or TRBV12-4 and TRBJ2-2, with 8 bases that match TRBD2. This CDR3 contains 22 residues. V gave up 5 bases and J gave up 6 bases; unmatched junction bases: 29.

The table lists this clonotype with many counts. The chain recombines TRBV20-1 with TRBJ2-1; 9 nucleotides agree with TRBD2. Trimming at V came to 1 base and at J to 4 bases, leaving 5 bases not matched to a gene. CDR1 and CDR2 (germline): DFQATT, SNEGSKA (reference sequence). The CDR3 runs 15 residues. The CDR3 is CSARVGLAGYNEQFF. The CDR3 nucleotides are TGCAGTGCTAGAGTTGGGCTAGCGGGATACAATGAGCAGTTCTTC.

The CDR3 sequence is CASSHGGLAGAYEQYF. CDR3 DNA: TGTGCCAGCAGCCACGGGGGGTTAGCGGGAGCCTACGAGCAGTACTTC. The chain employs TRBV6-2 or TRBV6-3 and TRBJ2-7; 9 bases align to TRBD2. Per germline, CDR1 MNHEY and CDR2 SVGEGT. The V gene end was trimmed by 6 bases and the J gene end by 2 bases; junction bases not matched to a gene: 11. The CDR3 extends over 16 amino acids.

This clonotype has ten or more counts. This chain links TRBV11-2 with TRBJ2-7; D is ambiguous. The germline CDR1 and CDR2 sequences are SGHAT and FQNNGV. Trimming cost V 5 bases and J 2 bases, with 13 bases left between them. The CDR3 loop spans 14 amino acids. Here the CDR3 DNA reads TGTGCCAGCAGCCCAGCGACAAGTACCTACGAGCAGTACGTC. Translated, it gives CASSPATSTYEQYV.

This clonotype has ten or more counts. V gene TRBV7-3 combines with J gene TRBJ2-5; no firm D call. Germline values: CDR1 SGHTA, CDR2 FQGTGA. CDR3 length: 13 residues. Trimming removed 1 base at V and 4 bases at J, with 7 bases between. The CDR3 DNA is TGTGCCAGCAGCTTAAGGCCCCGAGAGACCCAGTACTTC. This codes for CASSLRPRETQYF. The whole variable domain, filled in from reference TRBV7-3 and TRBJ2-5, reads GAGVSQTPSNKVTEKGKYVELRCDPISGHTALYWYRQSLGQGPEFLIYFQGTGAADDSGLPNDRFFAVRPEGSVSTLKIQRTERGDSAVYLCASSLRPRETQYFGPGTRLLVL.

This clonotype was observed many times. The CDR3 loop reads CASSVGSGHPGDTQYF. CDR3 DNA: TGTGCCAGCAGCGTAGGGAGCGGCCACCCGGGAGATACGCAGTATTTT. The rearrangement joins TRBV9 to TRBJ2-3; a weak D match, TRBD2 (5 bases). Germline loops: CDR1 SGDLS, CDR2 YYNGEE. The ends were cut back, 0 bases at V and 5 bases at J, with 16 bases in the middle. The CDR3 extends over 16 amino acids.

Within the sample, this clonotype is medium-sized. The rearrangement links TRBV27 to TRBJ2-1, with 11 bases identical to TRBD2. V shed 6 bases and J 12 bases; nucleotides not matched to a gene: 22. Germline loops: CDR1 MNHEY, CDR2 SMNVEV (reference sequence). The CDR3 is 18 residues long. In nucleotides, the CDR3 is TGTGCCAGCAGACACTCCCTCAAACCGGGACTAGCGGAACTAGGGCAGTTCTTC. This gives the protein CASRHSLKPGLAELGQFF.